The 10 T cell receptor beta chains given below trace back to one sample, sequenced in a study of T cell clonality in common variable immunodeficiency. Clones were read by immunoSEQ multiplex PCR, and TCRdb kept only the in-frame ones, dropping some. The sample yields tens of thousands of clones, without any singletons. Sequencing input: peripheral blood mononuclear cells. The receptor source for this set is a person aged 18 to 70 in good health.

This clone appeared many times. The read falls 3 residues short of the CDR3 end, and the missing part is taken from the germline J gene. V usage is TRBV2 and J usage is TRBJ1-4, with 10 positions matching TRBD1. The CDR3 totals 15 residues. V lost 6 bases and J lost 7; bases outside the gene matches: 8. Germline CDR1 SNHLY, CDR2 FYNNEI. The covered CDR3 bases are TGTGCCAGCAGGGACCGGGACAGGGGTGGTGAAAAA. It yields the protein CASRDRDRGGEK. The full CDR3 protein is CASRDRDRGGEKLFF.

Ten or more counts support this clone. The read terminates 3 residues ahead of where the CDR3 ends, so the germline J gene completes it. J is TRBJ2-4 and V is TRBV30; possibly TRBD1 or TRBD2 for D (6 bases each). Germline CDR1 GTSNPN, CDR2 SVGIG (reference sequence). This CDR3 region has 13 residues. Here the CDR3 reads CAAEGVAKNIQYF. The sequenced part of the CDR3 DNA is TGTGCGGCGGAGGGGGTAGCCAAAAACATT.

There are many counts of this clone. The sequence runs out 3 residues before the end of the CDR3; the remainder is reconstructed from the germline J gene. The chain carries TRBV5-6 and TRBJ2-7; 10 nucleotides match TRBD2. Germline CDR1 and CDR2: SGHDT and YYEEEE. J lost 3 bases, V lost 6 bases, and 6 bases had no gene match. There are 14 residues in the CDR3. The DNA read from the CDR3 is TGTGCCAGCATCCTAGCGGGGGCCGACTACGAG. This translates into CASILAGADYE. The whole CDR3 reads CASILAGADYEQYF.

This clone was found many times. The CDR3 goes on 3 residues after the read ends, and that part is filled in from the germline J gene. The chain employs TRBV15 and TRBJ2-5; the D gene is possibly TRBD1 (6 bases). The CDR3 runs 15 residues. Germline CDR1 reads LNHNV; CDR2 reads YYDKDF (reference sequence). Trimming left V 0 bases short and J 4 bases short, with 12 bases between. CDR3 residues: CATSRENREIETQYF. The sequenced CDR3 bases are TGTGCCACCAGCAGAGAGAACAGGGAGATAGAGACC.

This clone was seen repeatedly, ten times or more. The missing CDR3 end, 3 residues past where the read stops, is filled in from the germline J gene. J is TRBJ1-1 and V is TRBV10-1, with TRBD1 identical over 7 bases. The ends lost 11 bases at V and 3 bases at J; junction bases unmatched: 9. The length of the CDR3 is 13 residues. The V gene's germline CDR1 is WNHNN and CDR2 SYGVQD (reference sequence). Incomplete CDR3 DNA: TGCGCCGCTGAAACAGGGGAGGACACTGAA. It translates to CAAETGEDTE. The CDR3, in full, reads CAAETGEDTEAFF.

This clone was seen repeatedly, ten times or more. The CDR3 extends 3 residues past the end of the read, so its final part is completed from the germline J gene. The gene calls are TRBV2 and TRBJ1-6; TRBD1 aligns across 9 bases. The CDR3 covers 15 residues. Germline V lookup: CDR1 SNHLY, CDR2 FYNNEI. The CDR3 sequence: CARGTGGAGRETLHF. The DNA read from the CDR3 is TGTGCCAGGGGAACAGGGGGCGCCGGCCGTGAGACC.

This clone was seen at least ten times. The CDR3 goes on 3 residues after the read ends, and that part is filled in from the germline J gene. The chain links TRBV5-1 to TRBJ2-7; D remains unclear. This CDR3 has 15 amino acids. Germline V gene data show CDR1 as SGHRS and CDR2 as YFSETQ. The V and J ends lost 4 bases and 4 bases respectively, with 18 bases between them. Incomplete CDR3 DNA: TGCGCCAGCAGCCCAACCTCGAACGAGCTATACGAG. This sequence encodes CASSPTSNELYE. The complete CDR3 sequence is CASSPTSNELYEQYF.

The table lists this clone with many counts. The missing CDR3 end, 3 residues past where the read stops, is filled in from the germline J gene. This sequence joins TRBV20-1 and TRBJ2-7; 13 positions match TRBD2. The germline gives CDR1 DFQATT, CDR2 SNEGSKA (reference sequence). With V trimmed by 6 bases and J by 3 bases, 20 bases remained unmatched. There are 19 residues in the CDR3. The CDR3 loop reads CSANPPTGTSGARSYEQYF. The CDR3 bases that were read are TGCAGTGCCAACCCTCCGACCGGGACTAGCGGGGCACGTAGCTACGAG.

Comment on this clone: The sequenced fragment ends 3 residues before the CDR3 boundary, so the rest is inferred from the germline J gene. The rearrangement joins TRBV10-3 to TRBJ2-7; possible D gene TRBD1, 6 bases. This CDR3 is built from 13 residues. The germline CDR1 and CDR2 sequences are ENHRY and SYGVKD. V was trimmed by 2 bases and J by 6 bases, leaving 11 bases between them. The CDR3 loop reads CAISETGLSEQYF. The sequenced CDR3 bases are TGTGCCATCAGTGAGACAGGGTTGAGCGAG.

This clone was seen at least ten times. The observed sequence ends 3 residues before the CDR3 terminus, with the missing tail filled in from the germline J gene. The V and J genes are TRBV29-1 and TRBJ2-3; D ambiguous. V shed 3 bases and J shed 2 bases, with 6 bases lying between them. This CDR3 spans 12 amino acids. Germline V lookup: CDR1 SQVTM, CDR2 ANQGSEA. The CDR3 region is CSVDPNTDTQYF. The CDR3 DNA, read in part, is TGCAGCGTTGATCCCAACACAGATACG.